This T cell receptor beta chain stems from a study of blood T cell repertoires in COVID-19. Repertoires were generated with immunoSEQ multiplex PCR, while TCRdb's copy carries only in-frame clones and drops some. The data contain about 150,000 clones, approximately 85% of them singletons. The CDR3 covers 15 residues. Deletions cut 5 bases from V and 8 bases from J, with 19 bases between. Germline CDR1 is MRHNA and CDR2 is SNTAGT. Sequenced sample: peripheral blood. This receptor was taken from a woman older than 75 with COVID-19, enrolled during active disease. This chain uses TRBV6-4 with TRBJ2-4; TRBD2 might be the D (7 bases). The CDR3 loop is CASSPDSGVGYIQYF. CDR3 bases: TGTGCCAGCAGTCCGGACAGCGGGGTAGGGTACATTCAGTACTTC.